The 8 T cell receptor beta chains in this list originate from one sample, sequenced in a study of immune evolution from preneoplasia to lung adenocarcinoma. Clones were read by immunoSEQ multiplex PCR, and TCRdb kept only the in-frame ones, dropping some. The table records 4,500 to 5,500 clones, roughly four fifths of them present only once. Source material: FFPE lung adenocarcinoma in situ tissue. The source of these receptors is a person aged 65 to 85 with lung adenocarcinoma.

V gene TRBV19 combines with J gene TRBJ1-5, with 7 bases that match TRBD1. CDR1 and CDR2 from the germline V gene are LNHDA and SQIVND (reference sequence). Trimming at V came to 1 base and at J to 7 bases, leaving 7 bases not matched to a gene. The length of the CDR3 is 15 residues. CDR3 region: CASSIANTGVQPQHF. CDR3 nucleotide sequence: TGTGCCAGTAGTATAGCAAATACAGGGGTGCAGCCCCAGCATTTT.

The chain employs TRBV5-1 and TRBJ1-1; a possible D gene is TRBD1 (6 bases). The CDR3 contains 15 residues. Trimming pared 0 bases from V and 2 bases from J, leaving 11 bases between. CDR1 SGHRS and CDR2 YFSETQ come from the germline V gene. The CDR3 DNA follows: TGCGCCAGCAGCTTGGTTGCCAGGGGAAACACTGAAGCTTTCTTT. Protein sequence: CASSLVARGNTEAFF.

The rearrangement joins TRBV7-6 to TRBJ1-5; D is uncertain. Germline lookup yields CDR1 SGHVS and CDR2 FNYEAQ. V lost 4 bases and J 4 bases, leaving 8 bases between the germline ends. The CDR3 is made up of 13 amino acids. This chain's CDR3 is CASSSTQNQPQHF. CDR3 sequence (DNA): TGTGCCAGCAGCTCCACTCAAAATCAGCCCCAGCATTTT.

This clone appeared a few times. The chain has TRBV9 and TRBJ1-6; D possibly corresponds to TRBD1 (6 bases). Germline V CDR1 and CDR2: SGDLS, YYNGEE. The CDR3 has 15 residues. The germline V and J ends were trimmed by 0 bases and 7 bases, with 11 bases remaining between them. In DNA, the CDR3 is TGTGCCAGCAGCGTAGAGGGCCAGGGGAATTCACCCCTCCACTTT. Residues: CASSVEGQGNSPLHF.

This clone was recorded only once. The chain carries TRBV6-1 and TRBJ2-3; 7 bases agree with TRBD1. Per germline, CDR1 MNHNS and CDR2 SASEGT. Trimming removed 8 bases from V and 2 bases from J; junction bases left unmatched: 10. The CDR3 covers 15 residues. The CDR3: CASRQGSSPTDTQYF. The CDR3 DNA sequence: TGTGCCAGCCGACAGGGCAGTTCCCCCACAGATACGCAGTATTTT.

The gene calls are TRBV6-5 and TRBJ1-2; 8 positions agree with TRBD1. CDR1 MNHEY and CDR2 SVGAGI come from the germline V gene. This CDR3 is built from 13 residues. The V segment lost 5 bases and the J segment 8 bases; nucleotides outside the gene matches: 7. In nucleotides, the CDR3 is TGTGCCAGCAGTGGACAGGGATTGGACGGCTACACCTTC. Its protein is CASSGQGLDGYTF.

V usage is TRBV13 and J usage is TRBJ1-1; D not certain. The germline V gene encodes CDR1 PRHDT and CDR2 FYEKMQ (reference sequence). The CDR3 is made up of 13 amino acids. V gave up 2 bases and J gave up 1 base, with 5 bases separating them. CDR3 coding DNA: TGTGCCAGCAGCTTAAGTTCGAACACTGAAGCTTTCTTT. Its translation: CASSLSSNTEAFF. The entire variable domain, with the rest obtained from reference TRBV13 and TRBJ1-1, is as follows: AAGVIQSPRHLIKEKRETATLKCYPIPRHDTVYWYQQGPGQDPQFLISFYEKMQSDKGSIPDRFSAQQFSDYHSELNMSSLELGDSALYFCASSLSSNTEAFFGQGTRLTVV.

The count of this clone is one. This chain uses TRBV7-2 with TRBJ1-5; 9 nucleotides line up with TRBD1. The CDR3 length is 15 residues. Germline trimming cut 5 bases from V and 5 bases from J; bases unmatched to any gene: 7. The germline V gene has CDR1 SGHTA and CDR2 FQGNSA. The CDR3 sequence is CASSPRGTGYQPQHF. The CDR3 nucleotides are TGTGCCAGCAGCCCTAGGGGGACAGGGTATCAGCCCCAGCATTTT.